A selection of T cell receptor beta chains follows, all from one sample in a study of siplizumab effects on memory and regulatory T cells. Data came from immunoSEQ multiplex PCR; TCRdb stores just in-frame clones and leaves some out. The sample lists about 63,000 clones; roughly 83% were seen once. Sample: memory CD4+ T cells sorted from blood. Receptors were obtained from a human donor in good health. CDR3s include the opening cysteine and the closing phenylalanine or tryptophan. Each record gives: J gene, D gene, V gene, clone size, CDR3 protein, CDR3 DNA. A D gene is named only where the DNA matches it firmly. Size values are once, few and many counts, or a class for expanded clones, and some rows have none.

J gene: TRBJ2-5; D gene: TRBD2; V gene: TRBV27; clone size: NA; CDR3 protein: CASSGASGSTETQYF; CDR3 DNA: TGTGCCAGCTCAGGTGCTAGCGGGAGTACGGAGACCCAGTACTTC
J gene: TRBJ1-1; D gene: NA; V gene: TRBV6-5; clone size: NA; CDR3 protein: CASGRGEESEAFF; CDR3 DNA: TGTGCCAGCGGCCGCGGGGAGGAGTCTGAAGCTTTCTTT
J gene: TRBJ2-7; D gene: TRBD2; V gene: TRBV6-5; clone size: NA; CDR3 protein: CASRSSGGAYEQYF; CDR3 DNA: TGTGCCAGCAGGTCAAGCGGGGGAGCCTACGAGCAGTACTTC
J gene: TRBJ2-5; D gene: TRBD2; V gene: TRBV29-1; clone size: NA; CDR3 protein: CSVAGGLAGGRETQYF; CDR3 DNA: TGCAGCGTTGCTGGGGGTCTAGCGGGAGGGAGAGAGACCCAGTACTTC
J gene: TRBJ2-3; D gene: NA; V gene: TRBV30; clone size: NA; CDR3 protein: CAWTMAEDTQYF; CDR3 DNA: TGTGCCTGGACCATGGCGGAGGATACGCAGTATTTT
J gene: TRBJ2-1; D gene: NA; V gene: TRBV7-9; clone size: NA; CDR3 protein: CASSSWRGSYNEQFF; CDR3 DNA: TGTGCCAGCAGCTCCTGGCGGGGCTCCTACAATGAGCAGTTCTTC
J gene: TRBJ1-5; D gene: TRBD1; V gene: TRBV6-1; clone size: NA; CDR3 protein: CASRGQGTNQPQHF; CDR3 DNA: TGTGCCAGCAGGGGACAGGGTACCAACCAGCCCCAGCATTTT
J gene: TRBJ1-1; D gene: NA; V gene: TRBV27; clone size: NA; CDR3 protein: CASSLSRLMNTEAFF; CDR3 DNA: TGTGCCAGCAGTTTATCTCGGCTTATGAACACTGAAGCTTTCTTT
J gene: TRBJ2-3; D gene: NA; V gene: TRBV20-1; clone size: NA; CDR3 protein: CSVRPSDTQYF; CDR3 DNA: TGCAGCGTGCGCCCGTCAGATACGCAGTATTTT
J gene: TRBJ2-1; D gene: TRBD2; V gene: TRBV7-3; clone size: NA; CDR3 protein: CASSSSGNVINEQFF; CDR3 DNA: TGTGCCAGCAGCAGTAGCGGGAATGTTATTAATGAGCAGTTCTTC
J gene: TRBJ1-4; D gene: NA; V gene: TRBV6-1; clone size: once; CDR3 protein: CASSERRTGNEKLFF; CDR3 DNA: TGTGCCAGCAGTGAAAGAAGGACGGGTAATGAAAAACTGTTTTTT
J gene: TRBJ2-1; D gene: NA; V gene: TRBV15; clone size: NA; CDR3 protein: CATRVTFNNEQFF; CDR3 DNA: TGTGCCACCAGAGTGACTTTTAACAATGAGCAGTTCTTC
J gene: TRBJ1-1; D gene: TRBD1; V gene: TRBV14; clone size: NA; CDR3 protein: CASSLLDRGRTEAFF; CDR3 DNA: TGTGCCAGCAGCTTATTGGACAGGGGGCGAACTGAAGCTTTCTTT
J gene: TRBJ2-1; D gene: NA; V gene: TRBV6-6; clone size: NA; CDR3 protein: CASRSGGGGGNEQFF; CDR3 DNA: TGTGCCAGCAGGTCAGGGGGCGGGGGAGGCAATGAGCAGTTCTTC
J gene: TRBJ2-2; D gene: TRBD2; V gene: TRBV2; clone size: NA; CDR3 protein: CASSRTSGSGELFF; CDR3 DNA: TGTGCCAGCAGCCGGACTAGCGGGTCCGGGGAGCTGTTTTTT
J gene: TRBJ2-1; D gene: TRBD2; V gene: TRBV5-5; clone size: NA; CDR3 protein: CASSLYLLAGSNEQFF; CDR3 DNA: TGTGCCAGCAGCTTGTATTTGCTAGCGGGAAGCAATGAGCAGTTCTTC
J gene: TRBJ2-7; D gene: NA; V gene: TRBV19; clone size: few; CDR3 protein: CASSIRTEGPYEQYF; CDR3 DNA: TGTGCCAGTAGTATTAGGACAGAAGGCCCCTACGAGCAGTACTTC
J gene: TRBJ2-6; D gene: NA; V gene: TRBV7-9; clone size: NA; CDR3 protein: CASSFGDIPPVLTF; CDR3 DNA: TGTGCCAGCAGCTTCGGGGACATCCCCCCCGTCCTGACTTTC
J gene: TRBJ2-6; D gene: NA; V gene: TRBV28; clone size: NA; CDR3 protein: CASSFRSSGANVLTF; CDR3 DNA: TGTGCCAGCAGCTTCCGGTCCTCTGGGGCCAACGTCCTGACTTTC
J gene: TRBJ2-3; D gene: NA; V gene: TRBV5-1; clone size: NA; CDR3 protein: CASSLALGGGFADTQYF; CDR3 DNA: TGCGCCAGCAGCTTGGCCCTTGGTGGGGGGTTCGCAGATACGCAGTATTTT
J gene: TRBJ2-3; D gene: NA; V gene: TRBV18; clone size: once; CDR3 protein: CASSPRTALSTDTQYF; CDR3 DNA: TGTGCCAGCTCACCAAGGACAGCACTTAGCACAGATACGCAGTATTTT
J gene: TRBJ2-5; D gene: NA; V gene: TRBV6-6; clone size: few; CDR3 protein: CASSYAWGKGGPQYF; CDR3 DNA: TGTGCCAGCAGTTACGCTTGGGGTAAAGGGGGGCCCCAGTACTTC
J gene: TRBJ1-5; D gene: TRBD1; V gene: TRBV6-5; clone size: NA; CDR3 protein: CASNDRAVQPQHF; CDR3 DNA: TGTGCCAGTAACGACAGGGCCGTCCAGCCCCAGCATTTT
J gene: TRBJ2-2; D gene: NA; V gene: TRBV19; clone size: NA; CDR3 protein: CASSGTFNTGELFF; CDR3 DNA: TGTGCCAGTAGCGGGACATTCAACACCGGGGAGCTGTTTTTT
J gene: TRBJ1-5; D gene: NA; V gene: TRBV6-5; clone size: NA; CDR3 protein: CASSPGSNQPQHF; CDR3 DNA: TGTGCCAGCAGTCCCGGCAGCAATCAGCCCCAGCATTTT
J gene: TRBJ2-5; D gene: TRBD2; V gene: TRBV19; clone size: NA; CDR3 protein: CASTLTSGSRETQYF; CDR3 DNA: TGTGCCAGTACCTTGACTAGCGGGAGTAGGGAGACCCAGTACTTC
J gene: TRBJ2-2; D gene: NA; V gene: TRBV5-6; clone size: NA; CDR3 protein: CASSLYGTANTGELFF; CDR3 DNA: TGTGCCAGCAGCTTGTACGGGACGGCGAACACCGGGGAGCTGTTTTTT
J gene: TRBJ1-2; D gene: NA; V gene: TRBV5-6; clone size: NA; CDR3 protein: CASSDLSPRFFYGYTF; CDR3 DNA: TGTGCCAGCAGCGATCTCAGCCCCAGGTTTTTCTATGGCTACACCTTC
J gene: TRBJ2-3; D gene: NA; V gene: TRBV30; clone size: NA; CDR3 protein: CAWTSTDTQYF; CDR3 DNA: TGTGCCTGGACGAGCACAGATACGCAGTATTTT
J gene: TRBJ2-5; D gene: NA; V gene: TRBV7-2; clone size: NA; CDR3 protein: CASSWGLRGETQYF; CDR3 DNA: TGTGCCAGCAGCTGGGGCCTAAGAGGGGAGACCCAGTACTTC
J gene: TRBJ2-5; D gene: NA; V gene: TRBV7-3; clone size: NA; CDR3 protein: CASSLNRAHPPYF; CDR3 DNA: TGTGCCAGCAGCCTAAACAGGGCTCACCCTCCATACTTC
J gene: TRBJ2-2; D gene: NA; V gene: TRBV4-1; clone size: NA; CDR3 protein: CASSQDYGTGELFF; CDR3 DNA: TGCGCCAGCAGCCAAGATTACGGGACCGGGGAGCTGTTTTTT
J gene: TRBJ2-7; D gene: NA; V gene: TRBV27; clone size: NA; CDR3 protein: CASRRGADSSYEQYF; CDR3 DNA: TGTGCCAGCAGGCGGGGAGCGGATAGCTCCTACGAGCAGTACTTC
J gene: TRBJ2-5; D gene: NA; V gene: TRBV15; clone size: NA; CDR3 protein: CATSSWREETQYF; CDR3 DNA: TGTGCCACCAGCAGTTGGCGAGAAGAGACCCAGTACTTC
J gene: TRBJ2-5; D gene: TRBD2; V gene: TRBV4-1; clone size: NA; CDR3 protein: CASSRAAGVGQETQYF; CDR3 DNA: TGCGCCAGCAGCCGCGCTGCGGGGGTTGGGCAAGAGACCCAGTACTTC
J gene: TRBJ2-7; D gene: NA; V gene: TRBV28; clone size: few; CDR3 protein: CASNRGGQRVSYEQYF; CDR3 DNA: TGTGCCAGCAATCGCGGGGGACAGAGAGTTTCCTACGAGCAGTACTTC
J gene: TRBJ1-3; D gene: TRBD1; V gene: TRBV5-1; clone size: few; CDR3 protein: CASSVAGQGKGSGNTIYF; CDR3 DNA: TGCGCCAGCAGTGTGGCGGGACAGGGGAAGGGCTCTGGAAACACCATATATTTT
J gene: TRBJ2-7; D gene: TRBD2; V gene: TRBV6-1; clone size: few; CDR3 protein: CASSEGGGFYEQYF; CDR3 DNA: TGTGCCAGCAGTGAAGGCGGGGGGTTCTACGAGCAGTACTTC
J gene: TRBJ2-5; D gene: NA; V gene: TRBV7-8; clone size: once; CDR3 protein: CASSLDQLTQYF; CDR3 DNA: TGTGCCAGCAGCTTAGATCAGCTGACCCAGTACTTC
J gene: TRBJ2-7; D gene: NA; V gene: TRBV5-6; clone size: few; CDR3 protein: CASSSPARGYEQYF; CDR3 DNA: TGTGCCAGCAGCTCCCCGGCACGGGGCTACGAGCAGTACTTC
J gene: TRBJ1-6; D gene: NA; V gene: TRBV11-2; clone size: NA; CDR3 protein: CASSLQPGSSPLHF; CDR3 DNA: TGTGCCAGCAGCTTACAGCCAGGGTCGTCACCCCTCCACTTT
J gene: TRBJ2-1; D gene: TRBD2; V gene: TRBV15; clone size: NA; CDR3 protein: CATSRLAGRGEQFF; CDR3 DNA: TGTGCCACCAGCCGACTAGCGGGACGGGGTGAGCAGTTCTTC
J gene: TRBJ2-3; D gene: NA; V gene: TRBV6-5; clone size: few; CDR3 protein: CASSYRGGADTQYF; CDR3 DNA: TGTGCCAGCAGTTATAGGGGTGGGGCAGATACGCAGTATTTT
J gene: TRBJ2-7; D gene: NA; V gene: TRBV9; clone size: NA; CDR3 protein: CASSASQGFHPYEQYF; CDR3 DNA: TGTGCCAGCAGCGCCTCGCAGGGGTTTCACCCCTACGAGCAGTACTTC
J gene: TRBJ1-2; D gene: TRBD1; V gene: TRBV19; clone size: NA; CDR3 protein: CASSRGTVANYGYTF; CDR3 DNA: TGTGCCAGTAGTAGAGGGACAGTAGCTAACTATGGCTACACCTTC
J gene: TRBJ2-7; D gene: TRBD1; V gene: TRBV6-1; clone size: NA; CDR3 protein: CASSEGGQGGREQYF; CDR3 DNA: TGTGCCAGCAGTGAAGGGGGACAGGGGGGGCGCGAGCAGTACTTC
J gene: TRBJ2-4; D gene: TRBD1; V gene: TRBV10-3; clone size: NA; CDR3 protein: CAISGSSDRGRGDIQYF; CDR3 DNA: TGTGCCATCAGCGGGTCTTCGGACAGGGGGCGTGGGGACATTCAGTACTTC
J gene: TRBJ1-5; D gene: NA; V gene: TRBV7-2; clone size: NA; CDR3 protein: CASSVRGDQPQHF; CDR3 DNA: TGTGCCAGCAGCGTCCGGGGGGATCAGCCCCAGCATTTT